This paragraph covers one TCR beta chain sequence. Profiled with immunoSEQ multiplex PCR; TCRdb holds only in-frame clones, not every one. The data contain 150,000 to 180,000 clones, 88% of them singletons. The entry originates in a study of T cell responses to AZD1222 COVID-19 vaccine. Germline V CDR1 and CDR2: SEHNR, FQNEAQ (reference sequence). The length of the CDR3 is 14 residues. Trimming removed 2 bases at V and 0 bases at J, with 8 bases between. This sequence was found in an adult in good health. The chain has TRBV7-9 and TRBJ2-7; the D gene is possibly TRBD1 (6 bases). The material sequenced was peripheral blood, taken on day 0 of AZD1222 vaccination. The CDR3 DNA is TGTGCCAGCAGCTTAAACAGGGACTCCTACGAGCAGTACTTC. Its protein product is CASSLNRDSYEQYF.